The 23 T cell receptor beta chains presented below share a single source sample, sequenced in a study of cytomegalovirus exposure and HLA in healthy donors (TCRdb year 2017). Library method: the immunoSEQ multiplex PCR assay. A mixture of 60 forward primers for TCR Vbeta segments and 13 reverse primers for TCR Jbeta segments was used in the multiplex PCR. As stored in TCRdb, this immuneACCESS dataset retains in-frame rearrangements with V and J assigned. A fraction of the clones does not appear; measured against another copy, unresolved V genes explain less than half of the discrepancy, and the remainder lacks a known reason. The sample has about 150,000 clones on record, roughly 60% of them singletons. The top ten constitute less than 3% of the sample. Sequenced: PBMCs. The receptor set was obtained from a middle-aged woman in good health and CMV-seronegative.

The rearrangement uses TRBV6-6 and TRBJ1-3; D is ambiguous. V was pared by 6 bases and J by 5 bases, with 11 bases between. Germline CDR1 MNHNY, CDR2 SVGAGI (reference sequence). The CDR3 has 13 amino acids. CDR3 nucleotide sequence: TGTGCCAGCAGCCTAGGAGCGAGAAACACCATATATTTT. Translated, it gives CASSLGARNTIYF.

This rearrangement joins TRBV7-2 to TRBJ2-7; D might be TRBD2 (5 bases). There are 14 residues in the CDR3. From germline, CDR1 is SGHTA and CDR2 FQGNSA. Trimming took 3 bases from V and 0 from J, leaving 9 bases between them. The CDR3 is CASSFMTNSYEQYF. CDR3 in DNA: TGTGCCAGCAGCTTCATGACTAACTCCTACGAGCAGTACTTC. Complete variable domain (other parts from reference TRBV7-2 and TRBJ2-7): GAGVSQSPSNKVTEKGKDVELRCDPISGHTALYWYRQSLGQGLEFLIYFQGNSAPDKSGLPSDRFSAERTGGSVSTLTIQRTQQEDSAVYLCASSFMTNSYEQYFGPGTRLTVT.

This clone was counted only a few times. The chain links TRBV30 to TRBJ2-7; D gene uncertain. The germline gives CDR1 GTSNPN, CDR2 SVGIG (reference sequence). V gave up 0 bases and J gave up 4 bases, with 7 bases separating them. This CDR3 is 12 amino acids long. CDR3 protein: CAWSVGSYEQYF. The CDR3 DNA is TGTGCCTGGAGTGTCGGTTCTTACGAGCAGTACTTC.

The rearrangement links TRBV6-6 to TRBJ2-6; tentatively, D is TRBD2 (6 bases). V was clipped by 8 bases and J by 5 bases, with 7 bases between them. The CDR3 is made up of 12 amino acids. Germline CDR1 and CDR2: MNHNY and SVGAGI (reference sequence). CDR3 nucleotides: TGTGCCAGCCGGGAGTGGGCCAACGTCCTGACTTTC. It translates to CASREWANVLTF.

In this sample, this clone turned up a few times. A read error may produce the germline difference seen at one junction end. The chain uses TRBV18 and TRBJ1-2, with D maybe TRBD1 (5 bases). CDR3 length equals 13 residues. Germline loops: CDR1 KGHSH, CDR2 LQKENI. The CDR3 nucleotides are TGTGCCAGCTCCCCACTCTTACAGGACGGCTACACCTTC. Protein product: CASSPLLQDGYTF.

This clone was picked up a small number of times. V and J are TRBV19 and TRBJ1-5, with 7 bases lining up with TRBD1. The CDR3 totals 16 residues. The V gene end was trimmed by 3 bases and the J gene end by 3 bases; junction bases not matched to a gene: 8. Germline values: CDR1 LNHDA, CDR2 SQIVND (reference sequence). The CDR3 DNA follows: TGTGCCAGTAGTATCCTGACGACAGGGATCAATCAGCCCCAGCATTTT. Translation gives CASSILTTGINQPQHF.

This sequence joins TRBV7-8 and TRBJ1-1, with D maybe TRBD1 (5 bases). The CDR3 runs to 15 residues. Trimming pared 5 bases from V and 1 base from J, leaving 14 bases between. Germline values: CDR1 SGHVS, CDR2 FQNEAQ. This CDR3 reads CASSPREGRNTEAFF. The CDR3 region has the DNA TGTGCCAGCAGCCCCCGGGAGGGGAGGAACACTGAAGCTTTCTTT.

The chain links TRBV28 to TRBJ1-3; 7 bases agree with TRBD1. Per the germline V gene, CDR1 is MDHEN and CDR2 is SYDVKM. CDR3 length: 12 residues. J gave up 8 bases and V 4 bases, and 2 bases lay outside the gene matches. The chain's CDR3 is CASSSQGDTIYF. The DNA for the CDR3 is TGTGCCAGCAGTTCCCAGGGGGACACCATATATTTT.

V gene TRBV19 combines with J gene TRBJ2-4; 7 bases agree with TRBD1. CDR1 and CDR2 (germline): LNHDA, SQIVND (reference sequence). Losses at the gene ends were 5 bases for V and 14 bases for J; bases not matched to a gene: 9. This CDR3 contains 12 residues. CDR3 sequence (DNA): TGTGCCAGTAGTCCGCAGGGGGAATGGAAGTACTTC. Translated, it gives CASSPQGEWKYF. The entire variable domain, with the rest obtained from reference TRBV19 and TRBJ2-4, is as follows: DGGITQSPKYLFRKEGQNVTLSCEQNLNHDAMYWYRQDPGQGLRLIYYSQIVNDFQKGDIAEGYSVSREKKESFPLTVTSAQKNPTAFYLCASSPQGEWKYFGAGTRLSVL.

V is TRBV6-5 and J is TRBJ1-5; TRBD1 matches 10 bases. The CDR3 is made up of 14 amino acids. V lost 6 bases, J lost 5 bases, and 4 bases stayed unmatched. The germline gives CDR1 MNHEY, CDR2 SVGAGI. CDR3 in DNA: TGTGCCAGCAGGGCGACAGGGGGCTATCAGCCCCAGCATTTT. Translating gives CASRATGGYQPQHF.

The chain recombines TRBV2 with TRBJ2-1, with a possible D match to TRBD1 (6 bases). Trimming left V 7 bases short and J 7 bases short, with 17 bases between. CDR1 is SNHLY, CDR2 FYNNEI, per germline. The CDR3 loop spans 14 amino acids. The chain's CDR3 is CASIFGGATNEQFF. CDR3 nucleotide sequence: TGTGCCAGCATATTTGGGGGCGCAACAAATGAGCAGTTCTTC.

In this sample, this clone turned up once. The J gene is TRBJ1-3, the V gene TRBV7-2; TRBD1 aligns across 7 bases. Germline V gene lookup returns CDR1 SGHTA and CDR2 FQGNSA. Trimming cost V 8 bases and J 1 base; bases outside gene matches: 8. CDR3 length equals 15 residues. The CDR3 spells CASGQPTGSGNTIYF. DNA of the CDR3: TGTGCCAGCGGGCAACCGACAGGGTCTGGAAACACCATATATTTT. The variable domain in full, with the rest retrieved from reference TRBV7-2 and TRBJ1-3, is GAGVSQSPSNKVTEKGKDVELRCDPISGHTALYWYRQSLGQGLEFLIYFQGNSAPDKSGLPSDRFSAERTGGSVSTLTIQRTQQEDSAVYLCASGQPTGSGNTIYFGEGSWLTVV.

The rearrangement joins TRBV7-3 to TRBJ2-1, with D perhaps TRBD2 (6 bases). Germline V gives CDR1 SGHTA, CDR2 FQGTGA. Trimming removed 6 bases from V and 7 bases from J, with 22 bases in between. The CDR3 is 16 amino acids. CDR3 loop: CASSLPGRGGNNEQFF. CDR3 DNA: TGTGCCAGCAGTCTACCGGGTAGGGGAGGCAATAATGAGCAGTTCTTC.

As to this clone: Other DNA variants within this sample encode the same CDR3. The rearrangement joins TRBV5-1 to TRBJ2-3; the D gene is possibly TRBD2 (5 bases). From germline, CDR1 is SGHRS and CDR2 YFSETQ. The CDR3 has 15 residues. Trimming pared 0 bases from V and 1 base from J, leaving 9 bases between. CDR3 sequence (DNA): TGCGCCAGCAGCTTGGTAGGACTTCGCACAGATACGCAGTATTTT. As protein: CASSLVGLRTDTQYF.

V and J are TRBV5-1 and TRBJ2-7; D gene uncertain. Germline CDR1 is SGHRS and CDR2 is YFSETQ. The CDR3 is 18 amino acids. The V end was cut by 4 bases, the J end by 0 bases, with 23 bases between. Here the CDR3 reads CASSPPWLKEGDSYEQYF. CDR3 DNA sequence: TGCGCCAGCAGCCCCCCATGGCTTAAGGAAGGAGACTCCTACGAGCAGTACTTC.

The chain joins TRBV5-6 to TRBJ2-7; TRBD1 aligns across 7 bases. CDR1 SGHDT and CDR2 YYEEEE come from the germline V gene. V trimming: 0 bases; J trimming: 6 bases; junction bases outside the gene matches: 3. The CDR3 is 13 residues long. The CDR3: CASSLARQGEQYF. The CDR3 DNA reads TGTGCCAGCAGCTTGGCCCGACAGGGCGAGCAGTACTTC.

The chain is built from TRBV5-1 and TRBJ1-1, with D perhaps matching TRBD1 (5 bases). CDR1 is SGHRS and CDR2 is YFSETQ in the germline V gene. V was clipped by 0 bases and J by 5 bases, with 14 bases between them. The CDR3 length is 15 residues. CDR3 DNA sequence: TGCGCCAGCAGCTTGGACCCACAGGTGGCGACTGAAGCTTTCTTT. Translated, it gives CASSLDPQVATEAFF.

V gene TRBV12-5 combines with J gene TRBJ2-1, with D uncertain. Germline V gene data show CDR1 as LGHNT and CDR2 as FRNRAP. V was shortened by 1 base and J by 8 bases, with 9 bases between the two germline ends. CDR3 size: 13 residues. CDR3 in amino acids: CASGLGTLDEQFF. In nucleotides, the CDR3 is TGTGCTAGTGGTTTGGGAACTTTGGATGAGCAGTTCTTC.

The chain employs TRBV9 and TRBJ2-1, with D perhaps TRBD1 (6 bases). The CDR3 spans 16 residues. Germline CDR1 reads SGDLS; CDR2 reads YYNGEE. V was clipped by 0 bases and J by 0 bases, with 10 bases between them. The CDR3 nucleotides are TGTGCCAGCAGCGTAGTCGGACAGAGCTCCTACAATGAGCAGTTCTTC. Translation: CASSVVGQSSYNEQFF.

There are a few counts of this clone. The chain recombines TRBV7-6 with TRBJ1-5; D is unclear. CDR1 is SGHVS and CDR2 is FNYEAQ in the germline V gene. The V end lost 0 bases, the J end lost 4 bases, and 7 bases lay between the germline ends. The CDR3 spans 14 residues. The CDR3 is CASSLASGNQPQHF. In nucleotides, the CDR3 is TGTGCCAGCAGCTTAGCGTCGGGGAATCAGCCCCAGCATTTT. Combining the CDR3 with reference TRBV7-6 and TRBJ1-5 gives the whole variable domain GAGVSQSPRYKVTKRGQDVALRCDPISGHVSLYWYRQALGQGPEFLTYFNYEAQQDKSGLPNDRFSAERPEGSISTLTIQRTEQRDSAMYRCASSLASGNQPQHFGDGTRLSIL.

This clone was counted at least ten times. This rearrangement joins TRBV10-1 to TRBJ1-4; 8 nucleotides agree with TRBD1. With 9 bases clipped from V and 6 bases from J, the junction kept 6 bases outside the gene matches. Germline values: CDR1 WNHNN, CDR2 SYGVQD (reference sequence). The CDR3 is made up of 13 amino acids. The CDR3 nucleotides read TGCGCCAGGGACAGGGAGTGGGATGAAAAACTGTTTTTT. This encodes CARDREWDEKLFF.

There are a few counts of this clone. The rearrangement uses TRBV2 and TRBJ1-4; unclear D gene. This CDR3 spans 14 amino acids. Germline values: CDR1 SNHLY, CDR2 FYNNEI. With 2 bases removed from V and 8 bases from J, the gap between germline ends came to 12 bases. The CDR3 here is CASSEPPLGEKLFF. CDR3 coding DNA: TGTGCCAGCAGTGAACCCCCCCTAGGAGAAAAACTGTTTTTT.

Only a few counts were recorded for this clone. The V call is TRBV5-1, the J call TRBJ2-1; the match to TRBD2 covers 10 bases. Germline V gives CDR1 SGHRS, CDR2 YFSETQ. The CDR3 covers 16 residues. The J segment lost 0 bases and the V segment lost 2 bases, leaving 2 bases of the junction unmatched. CDR3 sequence: CASSLAGGFSYNEQFF. As DNA, the CDR3 is TGCGCCAGCAGCTTAGCGGGGGGGTTCTCCTACAATGAGCAGTTCTTC.